This TCR beta chain was sequenced in a study of blood T cell repertoires in COVID-19. For the study at large: Acute-phase and convalescent COVID-19 samples originated in the United States, Italy and Spain. In each case, the material was cDNA or gDNA derived from T cells, B-cell-depleted T cells, or PBMCs.

CDR3 size: 15 residues. The V and J ends lost 2 bases and 4 bases, in that order; junction bases with no gene match: 5. CDR1 and CDR2 from the germline V gene are MNHNY and SVGAGI (reference sequence). In the authors' workflow: Amplification of reference gene primers provided the estimated nucleated cell counts. Assay: immunoSEQ multiplex PCR; the TCRdb copy retains only in-frame clones and omits some. The V and J calls and the clone size are those of that table, but D and trimming were determined from the DNA. Of tens of thousands of clones listed, roughly 90% are singletons. This receptor was identified in a woman of 80 years or more with acute or convalescent COVID-19. The sample taken for sequencing was peripheral blood. The chain has TRBV6-6 and TRBJ2-3; TRBD2 agrees at 8 bases. The CDR3 DNA follows: TGTGCCAGCAGTTACCCGGGGGGGCATTCAGATACGCAGTATTTT. Its protein product is CASSYPGGHSDTQYF.